This TCR beta chain was recorded in a study of early T cells in non-severe SARS-CoV-2 infection. TCRdb passed the 5' RACE reads through MiXCR, listing each CDR3 protein once. The sample yields about 68,000 distinct CDR3 sequences, 9% to 15% seen once. This CDR3 spans 17 amino acids. V was cut by 5 bases and J by 0 bases, with 20 bases left in between. Per the germline V gene, CDR1 is SGHRS and CDR2 is YFSETQ. This clonotype was counted ten times or more. This chain links TRBV5-1 with TRBJ1-1, with D perhaps TRBD1 (5 bases). The specimen sequenced was whole blood. This receptor was obtained from an adult who was a healthcare worker with PCR-confirmed SARS-CoV-2 infection or an uninfected control (not recorded which). Written as DNA, the CDR3 is TGCGCCAGCAGTCCTAGACAGCGCCCCTCGTTGAACACTGAAGCTTTCTTT. This codes for CASSPRQRPSLNTEAFF.